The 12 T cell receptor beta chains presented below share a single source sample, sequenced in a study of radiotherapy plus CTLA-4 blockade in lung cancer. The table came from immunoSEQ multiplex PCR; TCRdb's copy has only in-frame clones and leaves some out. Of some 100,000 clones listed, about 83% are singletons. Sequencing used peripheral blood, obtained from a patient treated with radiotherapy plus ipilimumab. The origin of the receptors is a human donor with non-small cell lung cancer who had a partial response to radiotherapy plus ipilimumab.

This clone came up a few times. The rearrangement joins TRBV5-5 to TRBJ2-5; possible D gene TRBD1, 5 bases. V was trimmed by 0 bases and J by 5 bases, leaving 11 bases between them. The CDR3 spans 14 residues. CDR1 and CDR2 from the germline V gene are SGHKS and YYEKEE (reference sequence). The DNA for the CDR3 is TGTGCCAGCAGCTTGGAGGGGTCCTGGGAGACCCAGTACTTC. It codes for CASSLEGSWETQYF.

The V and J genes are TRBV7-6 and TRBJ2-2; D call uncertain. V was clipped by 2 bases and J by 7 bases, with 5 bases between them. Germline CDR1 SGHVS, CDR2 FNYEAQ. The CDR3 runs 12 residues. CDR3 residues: CASSLNRGELFF. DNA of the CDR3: TGTGCCAGCAGCTTAAATCGCGGGGAGCTGTTTTTT.

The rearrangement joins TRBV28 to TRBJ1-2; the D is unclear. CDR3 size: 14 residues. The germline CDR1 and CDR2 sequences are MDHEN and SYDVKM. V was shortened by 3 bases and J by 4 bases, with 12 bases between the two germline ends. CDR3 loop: CASSFYSTGYGYTF. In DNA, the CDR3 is TGTGCCAGCAGTTTCTACTCTACCGGCTATGGCTACACCTTC.

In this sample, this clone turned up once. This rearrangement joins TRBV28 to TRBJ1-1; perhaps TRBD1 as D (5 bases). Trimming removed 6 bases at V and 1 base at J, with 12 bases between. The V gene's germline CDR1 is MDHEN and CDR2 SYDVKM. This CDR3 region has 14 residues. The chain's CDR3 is CASRSIQGNTEAFF. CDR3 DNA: TGTGCCAGCAGATCGATTCAGGGGAACACTGAAGCTTTCTTT. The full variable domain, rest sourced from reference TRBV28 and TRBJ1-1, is DVKVTQSSRYLVKRTGEKVFLECVQDMDHENMFWYRQDPGLGLRLIYFSYDVKMKEKGDIPEGYSVSREKKERFSLILESASTNQTSMYLCASRSIQGNTEAFFGQGTRLTVV.

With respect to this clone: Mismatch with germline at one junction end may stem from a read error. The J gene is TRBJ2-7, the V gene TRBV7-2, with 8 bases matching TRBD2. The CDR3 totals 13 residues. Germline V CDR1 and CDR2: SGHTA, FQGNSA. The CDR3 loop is CASSLDSSGGRLF. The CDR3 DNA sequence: TGTGCCAGCAGCTTAGACTCTTCTGGCGGGAGGCTATTC. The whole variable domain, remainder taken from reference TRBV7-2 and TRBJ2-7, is GAGVSQSPSNKVTEKGKDVELRCDPISGHTALYWYRQSLGQGLEFLIYFQGNSAPDKSGLPSDRFSAERTGGSVSTLTIQRTQQEDSAVYLCASSLDSSGGRLFGPGTRLTVT.

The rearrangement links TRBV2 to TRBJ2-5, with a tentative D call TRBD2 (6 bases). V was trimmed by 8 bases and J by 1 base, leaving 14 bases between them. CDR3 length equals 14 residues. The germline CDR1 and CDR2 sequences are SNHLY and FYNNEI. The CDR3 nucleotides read TGTGCCAGCGGGGGGACGGTCTCCCAAGAGACCCAGTACTTC. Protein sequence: CASGGTVSQETQYF.

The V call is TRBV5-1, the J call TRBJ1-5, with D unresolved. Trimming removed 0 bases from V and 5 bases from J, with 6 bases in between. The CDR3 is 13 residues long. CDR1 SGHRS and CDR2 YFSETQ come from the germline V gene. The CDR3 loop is CASSLDTYQPQHF. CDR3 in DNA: TGCGCCAGCAGCTTGGACACCTATCAGCCCCAGCATTTT. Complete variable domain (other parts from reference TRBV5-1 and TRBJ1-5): KAGVTQTPRYLIKTRGQQVTLSCSPISGHRSVSWYQQTPGQGLQFLFEYFSETQRNKGNFPGRFSGRQFSNSRSEMNVSTLELGDSALYLCASSLDTYQPQHFGDGTRLSIL.

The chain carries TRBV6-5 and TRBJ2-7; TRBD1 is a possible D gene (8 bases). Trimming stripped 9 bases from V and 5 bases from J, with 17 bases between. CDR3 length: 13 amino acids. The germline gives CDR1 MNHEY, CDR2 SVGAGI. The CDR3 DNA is TGTGCCAGGAGTGAACAGGGGGGGCACGAGCAGTACGTC. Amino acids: CARSEQGGHEQYV.

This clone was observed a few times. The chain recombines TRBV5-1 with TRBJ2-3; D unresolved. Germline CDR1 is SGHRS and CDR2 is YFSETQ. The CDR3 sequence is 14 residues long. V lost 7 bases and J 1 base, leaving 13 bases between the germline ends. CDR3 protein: CASSAGTGTDTQYF. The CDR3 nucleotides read TGCGCCAGCTCCGCAGGCACCGGCACAGATACGCAGTATTTT.

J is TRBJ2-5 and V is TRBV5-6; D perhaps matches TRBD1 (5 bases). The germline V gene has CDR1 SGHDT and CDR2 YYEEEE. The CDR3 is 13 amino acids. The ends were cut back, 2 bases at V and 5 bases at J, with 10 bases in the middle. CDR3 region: CASSLPTAETQYF. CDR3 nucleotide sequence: TGTGCCAGCAGCTTACCGACAGCGGAGACCCAGTACTTC.

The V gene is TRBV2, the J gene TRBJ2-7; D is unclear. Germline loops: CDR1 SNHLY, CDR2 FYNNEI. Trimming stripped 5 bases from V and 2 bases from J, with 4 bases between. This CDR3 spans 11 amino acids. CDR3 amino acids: CASSLAYEQYF. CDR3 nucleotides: TGTGCCAGCAGTCTAGCCTACGAGCAGTACTTC.

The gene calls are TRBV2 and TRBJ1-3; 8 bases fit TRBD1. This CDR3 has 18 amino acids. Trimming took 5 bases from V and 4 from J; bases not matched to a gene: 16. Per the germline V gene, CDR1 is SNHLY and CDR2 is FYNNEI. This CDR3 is CASSSLGQGYGGGNTIYF. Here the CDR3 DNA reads TGTGCCAGCAGTAGCCTCGGACAGGGATACGGGGGGGGAAACACCATATATTTT.